The subject of this entry is one T cell receptor (beta chain). This clonotype was seen a handful of times. No antigen is known for it. No much larger clone is present one base from it, and per-base qualities are unavailable. TCRdb shows the sequencer as Illumina HiSeq 2500. TCR beta libraries were prepared by quantitative 5'-RACE with molecular barcodes. The source study handled its data this way. A new computational method based on a probabilistic model of VDJ rearrangement was used to identify disease-linked TCR variants. The public sequencing data were trimmed at Q25 with fastp and processed into clonotypes with MiXCR by TCRdb, which kept only in-frame beta chains. For every CDR3 protein sequence, its rows merge into one entry that carries the most common genes and DNA. The authors' filters were not applied to this entry. The sample includes over 150,000 distinct CDR3 sequences, with roughly 13% observed a single time. Together, the top ten hold about 15% of the sample.

This specimen comes from a study of CD8 T cells in ankylosing spondylitis (dated by TCRdb to 2016 to 2017). Some background on the complete study: The study profiled T cell receptor beta repertoires in healthy donors and ankylosing spondylitis patients to find disease-linked TCR variants. The full study cohort comprised 25 ankylosing spondylitis patients and some 100 healthy donors. Peripheral blood was sampled, and synovial fluid was also collected from ankylosing spondylitis patients. The paper's findings and limits, for the study overall: Some motif variants had previously been reported in the synovial fluid and blood of reactive arthritis patients, which suggests shared mechanisms of disease initiation. Blood from ankylosing spondylitis patients appeared to be characterized by a TCR beta motif composed of 7 to 9 highly homologous amino acid variants. The disease-linked clones showed a CD8+ phenotype and occurred at relatively low frequencies in peripheral blood. Significant enrichment of the disease-linked clones was reported in matched synovial fluid samples from ankylosing spondylitis patients.

Spanning cysteine to phenylalanine, the CDR3 consists of 16 amino acids. The read is trimmed to its CDR3 DNA, 48 bases read in frame from base 1. V drops 5 bases and J drops 6 bases, leaving 23 bases in between. CDR1 SGHVS and CDR2 FQNEAQ are derived from the germline V gene. The source is a male donor with ankylosing spondylitis or in good health (not recorded which). Sequencing used blood, either unsorted or a sorted T cell fraction (not recorded which). Recombination joined TRBV7-8 with TRBJ2-7, with no confident D gene call. The nucleotides read TGTGCCAGCAGCCCCCCGTCAAGGCAGACAAACCGCGAGCAGTACTTC. This codes for CASSPPSRQTNREQYF.